This T cell receptor beta chain was recorded in a study of blood T cell repertoires in COVID-19 (dated by TCRdb to the early 2020s). Regarding the complete study: The collaborator samples originated in the United States, Italy and Spain and spanned the acute and convalescent phases of COVID-19. The prospective study material was composed of cDNA or gDNA derived from T cells, B-cell-depleted T cells, or PBMCs. The dataset comprised deeply sampled blood TCRbeta repertoires from subjects exposed to, actively infected with, or recovered from COVID-19. A freely available public database, intended as a resource for researchers studying the immune response to SARS-CoV-2, is where the repertoires were released. Samples came from the ongoing ImmuneRACE study (first 160 participants) plus 1,254 subjects from 6 global collaborators. The sample metadata nearly always contained a de-identified subject ID, COVID-19 status, age in years and sex. Where available, HLA class I and class II types were taken from metadata supplied by the sample provider and were not determined by assay-based typing. General findings and caveats noted by the study authors: Clinical and demographic metadata were provided uncurated, with the amount varying by source and participant.

Collaborating institutions collected whole blood in K2EDTA tubes following their own protocols. For TCRbeta analysis, collaborators shipped samples in one of three forms: frozen whole blood, isolated PBMCs, or DNA extracted from either of those sample types. Per the germline V gene, KGHSH is the CDR1 and LQKENI is the CDR2. Reading from cysteine to phenylalanine, the CDR3 counts 17 amino acids. The kept DNA is CDR3 alone, 51 bases in frame from the first base. Trimming accounts for 3 bases at V and 10 bases at J, while the number of junction bases matched to no gene is 12. TCRbeta CDR3 regions were amplified from genomic DNA using the immunoSEQ Assay, a bias-controlled multiplex PCR. On the authors' methods: Nucleated cell counts per sample were estimated from amplification of reference gene primers within the assay. To quantify the absolute abundance of each unique TCRbeta CDR3 rearrangement, sequence reads were collapsed and filtered. Productive Simpson clonality was computed per sample as the square root of Simpson's diversity index over productive rearrangements. Drawn from immuneACCESS, this table holds only the in-frame rearrangements with V and J called that TCRdb kept. Clones are partly lost; checked studies trace under half to an unresolved V gene and leave the rest unexplained. V, J and clone size reflect that table, while D and trimming were determined from the DNA. This sample holds 150,000 to 200,000 clones; 85% were observed only once. The ten top clones hold approximately 3.3% of the sample.

Worth noting for this clone: Its antigen specificity is not known. Per-base quality was not reported, and no clone a single base away is much larger than it.

The rearranged segments are TRBV18 and TRBJ1-6, and 10 junctional nucleotides match TRBD1. Sample: peripheral blood. The clonotype originates from a human donor with acute or convalescent COVID-19. The donor label of this sample is uncertain. The CDR3 in this case is CASSPPGRDRGRSPLHF. The bases read TGTGCCAGCTCACCCCCCGGGAGGGACAGGGGACGCTCACCCCTCCACTTT.